The 19 T cell receptor beta chains presented below share a single source sample, sequenced in a study of CD8 T cells in ankylosing spondylitis. TCRdb reanalysed the 5' RACE reads using MiXCR and keeps one entry per CDR3 protein. The data hold hundreds of thousands of distinct CDR3 sequences, with 10% to 15% observed a single time. The antigens for these receptors are not known. General study findings and limits: Made up of under ten highly homologous variants, a TCR beta motif appeared characteristic of ankylosing spondylitis blood.

Sequencing was performed on blood, either unsorted or a sorted T cell fraction (not recorded which). Receptors originate from a male donor with ankylosing spondylitis.

The chain recombines TRBV15 with TRBJ2-2, with D unresolved. The CDR3 extends over 11 amino acids. The ends were cut back, 6 bases at V and 6 bases at J, with 5 bases in the middle. Germline assignment: CDR1 LNHNV and CDR2 YYDKDF (reference sequence). CDR3 DNA sequence: TGTGCCACCAGTTATCCCGGGGAGCTGTTTTTT. This encodes CATSYPGELFF.

This clonotype was detected ten times or more. The V gene is TRBV25-1, the J gene TRBJ2-5, with unresolved D. The V and J ends lost 5 bases and 5 bases respectively, with 15 bases between them. The CDR3 loop spans 14 amino acids. Germline V gene sequence: CDR1 MGHDK, CDR2 SYGVNS. The CDR3: CASSNPGPTETQYF. The CDR3 DNA sequence: TGTGCCAGCAGTAATCCGGGCCCGACTGAGACCCAGTACTTC. Full variable domain (rest looked up from reference TRBV25-1 and TRBJ2-5): EADIYQTPRYLVIGTGKKITLECSQTMGHDKMYWYQQDPGMELHLIHYSYGVNSTEKGDLSSESTVSRIRTEHFPLTLESARPSHTSQYLCASSNPGPTETQYFGPGTRLLVL.

On this clonotype: One base away lies a much larger clone, so this may be a sequencing read error. V is TRBV7-8 and J is TRBJ1-3; the D gene is possibly TRBD1 (6 bases). Germline lookup yields CDR1 SGHVS and CDR2 FQNEAQ. This CDR3 has 18 residues. CDR3 in amino acids: CASSYNRQALISENTIYF. The CDR3 DNA reads TGTGCCAGCAGCTATAACAGACAGGCCCTAATCTCTGAAAACACCATATATTTT.

There are a few counts of this clonotype. The chain recombines TRBV6-1 with TRBJ2-7; TRBD1 or TRBD2 may be the D gene (5 bases each). This CDR3 comprises 14 residues. Germline V gene data show CDR1 as MNHNS and CDR2 as SASEGT. V was trimmed by 3 bases and J by 6 bases, leaving 15 bases between them. CDR3 nucleotide sequence: TGTGCCAGCAGTGAGGGGGTTCTCGTCGGCGAGCAGTACGTC. Residues: CASSEGVLVGEQYV.

Here the CDR3 DNA reads TGCGCCAGCAGCTTGGAGCGGGCTTACGAGCAGTACTTC. Its translation is CASSLERAYEQYF. The V gene is TRBV5-1, the J gene TRBJ2-7, with a weak D call TRBD2 (6 bases). Between the trimmed V and J ends, which lost 0 bases and 4 bases, there was a span of 8 bases. The CDR3 sequence is 13 residues long. Germline-derived CDR1 and CDR2 are SGHRS and YFSETQ.

The chain joins TRBV18 to TRBJ2-7; tentative D call: TRBD2 (5 bases). The CDR3 is 15 amino acids. Trimming took off 3 bases at V and 2 bases at J, with 14 bases between the two ends. Germline CDR1 and CDR2: KGHSH and LQKENI. The CDR3 spells CASSPMDGVPYEQYF. In DNA form, the CDR3 reads TGTGCCAGCTCACCCATGGACGGGGTCCCCTACGAGCAGTACTTC.

The chain couples TRBV11-2 to TRBJ2-7, with D perhaps matching TRBD2 (5 bases). The germline V and J ends were trimmed by 2 bases and 0 bases, with 11 bases remaining between them. CDR1 is SGHAT, CDR2 FQNNGV, per germline. CDR3 length: 15 residues. The CDR3 here is CASSLRGGPSYEQYF. DNA of the CDR3: TGTGCCAGCAGCTTACGGGGTGGGCCCTCCTACGAGCAGTACTTC.

This chain joins TRBV14 and TRBJ2-1; 7 bases match TRBD1. The CDR3 length is 13 residues. V lost 1 base to trimming and J lost 8 bases; unmatched junction nucleotides: 2. Germline V CDR1 and CDR2: SGHDN, FVKESK. CDR3 nucleotides: TGTGCCAGCAGCCAAGCCGGACAGGATGAGCAGTTCTTC. It translates to CASSQAGQDEQFF.

This clonotype appeared a few times. The chain has TRBV7-8 and TRBJ1-6; D remains ambiguous. The CDR3 spans 15 residues. Trimming removed 2 bases at V and 3 bases at J, with 8 bases between. From germline, CDR1 is SGHVS and CDR2 FQNEAQ. CDR3 DNA: TGTGCCAGCAGCTTATCCGCCTACTATAATTCACCCCTCCACTTT. This sequence encodes CASSLSAYYNSPLHF.

The V call is TRBV5-1, the J call TRBJ2-7; 8 nucleotides align to TRBD1. Germline trimming cut 4 bases from V and 3 bases from J; bases unmatched to any gene: 6. Per the germline V gene, CDR1 is SGHRS and CDR2 is YFSETQ. The length of the CDR3 is 14 residues. CDR3 nucleotide sequence: TGCGCCAGCAGCCCAACGGACAGGGACTACGAGCAGTACGTC. Its protein is CASSPTDRDYEQYV.

This clonotype came up many times. The rearrangement joins TRBV12-3 or TRBV12-4 to TRBJ1-5; D possibly corresponds to TRBD1 (5 bases). The germline V and J ends were trimmed by 2 bases and 4 bases, with 6 bases remaining between them. This CDR3 contains 13 residues. The CDR3 DNA follows: TGTGCCAGCAGTTTATCAGGGAATCAGCCCCAGCATTTT. It is translated as CASSLSGNQPQHF.

The chain employs TRBV5-1 and TRBJ2-6; 7 bases match TRBD1. The CDR3 sequence is 15 residues long. V lost 4 bases, J lost 4 bases, and 5 bases stayed unmatched. Germline V gene sequence: CDR1 SGHRS, CDR2 YFSETQ. The CDR3 loop is CASSETGVGANVLTF. The CDR3 DNA follows: TGCGCCAGCAGCGAAACAGGGGTCGGGGCCAACGTCCTGACTTTC.

This clonotype was seen a handful of times. The rearrangement joins TRBV2 to TRBJ2-7; D possibly corresponds to TRBD2 (5 bases). This CDR3 comprises 13 residues. Looked up from germline, CDR1 is SNHLY and CDR2 is FYNNEI. Trimming removed 4 bases at V and 6 bases at J, with 13 bases between. Here the CDR3 reads CASSGGYKSEQYF. CDR3 in DNA: TGTGCCAGCAGTGGAGGGTACAAGAGCGAGCAGTACTTC.

This clonotype occurred a few times. V is TRBV3-1 and J is TRBJ2-3; D uncertain. The CDR3 loop spans 12 amino acids. Germline V gene lookup returns CDR1 LGHDT and CDR2 YNNKEL (reference sequence). Trimming removed 5 bases at V and 4 bases at J, with 7 bases between. The CDR3 region is CASSRMPDTQYF. The CDR3 DNA sequence: TGTGCCAGCAGCAGGATGCCAGATACGCAGTATTTT.

This chain links TRBV10-2 with TRBJ2-2, with 8 bases fitting TRBD1. Germline V CDR1 and CDR2: WSHSY, SAAADI. The CDR3 consists of 15 residues. V lost 8 bases to trimming and J lost 4 bases; unmatched junction nucleotides: 9. The CDR3 nucleotides are TGCGCCAGCGGAGGGCGCGGACAGGGCACCGGGGAGCTGTTTTTT. Translation: CASGGRGQGTGELFF.

This clonotype was picked up many times. The genes are TRBV10-3 and TRBJ2-5; TRBD2 is a possible D gene (6 bases). Germline CDR1 and CDR2: ENHRY and SYGVKD. The V end was cut by 3 bases, the J end by 0 bases, with 8 bases between. The CDR3 has 14 residues. The CDR3 protein is CAISDAGYQETQYF. CDR3 DNA sequence: TGTGCCATCAGTGACGCGGGGTACCAAGAGACCCAGTACTTC.

This clonotype was seen at least ten times. This chain links TRBV15 with TRBJ2-1; D is undetermined. Germline loops: CDR1 LNHNV, CDR2 YYDKDF (reference sequence). Trimming cost V 0 bases and J 0 bases, with 6 bases left between them. The CDR3 extends over 15 amino acids. CDR3 in amino acids: CATSRDKGSYNEQFF. The DNA of the CDR3 is TGTGCCACCAGCAGAGATAAGGGCTCCTACAATGAGCAGTTCTTC.

This clonotype was seen only a few times. The V gene is TRBV10-2, the J gene TRBJ1-6; D is unclear. This CDR3 is built from 13 residues. Germline V gene data show CDR1 as WSHSY and CDR2 as SAAADI. Trimming pared 7 bases from V and 7 bases from J, leaving 11 bases between. The CDR3 loop is CASTGSLNSPLHF. The CDR3 region has the DNA TGCGCCAGCACTGGGTCTTTGAATTCACCCCTCCACTTT.

The V gene is TRBV5-1, the J gene TRBJ1-2; weak D call: TRBD1 (5 bases). CDR1 and CDR2 (germline): SGHRS, YFSETQ. There are 14 residues in the CDR3. V lost 0 bases and J lost 4, with 10 bases in between. The CDR3 here is CASSLEGGTYGYTF. CDR3 sequence (DNA): TGCGCCAGCAGCTTGGAGGGCGGGACCTATGGCTACACCTTC.